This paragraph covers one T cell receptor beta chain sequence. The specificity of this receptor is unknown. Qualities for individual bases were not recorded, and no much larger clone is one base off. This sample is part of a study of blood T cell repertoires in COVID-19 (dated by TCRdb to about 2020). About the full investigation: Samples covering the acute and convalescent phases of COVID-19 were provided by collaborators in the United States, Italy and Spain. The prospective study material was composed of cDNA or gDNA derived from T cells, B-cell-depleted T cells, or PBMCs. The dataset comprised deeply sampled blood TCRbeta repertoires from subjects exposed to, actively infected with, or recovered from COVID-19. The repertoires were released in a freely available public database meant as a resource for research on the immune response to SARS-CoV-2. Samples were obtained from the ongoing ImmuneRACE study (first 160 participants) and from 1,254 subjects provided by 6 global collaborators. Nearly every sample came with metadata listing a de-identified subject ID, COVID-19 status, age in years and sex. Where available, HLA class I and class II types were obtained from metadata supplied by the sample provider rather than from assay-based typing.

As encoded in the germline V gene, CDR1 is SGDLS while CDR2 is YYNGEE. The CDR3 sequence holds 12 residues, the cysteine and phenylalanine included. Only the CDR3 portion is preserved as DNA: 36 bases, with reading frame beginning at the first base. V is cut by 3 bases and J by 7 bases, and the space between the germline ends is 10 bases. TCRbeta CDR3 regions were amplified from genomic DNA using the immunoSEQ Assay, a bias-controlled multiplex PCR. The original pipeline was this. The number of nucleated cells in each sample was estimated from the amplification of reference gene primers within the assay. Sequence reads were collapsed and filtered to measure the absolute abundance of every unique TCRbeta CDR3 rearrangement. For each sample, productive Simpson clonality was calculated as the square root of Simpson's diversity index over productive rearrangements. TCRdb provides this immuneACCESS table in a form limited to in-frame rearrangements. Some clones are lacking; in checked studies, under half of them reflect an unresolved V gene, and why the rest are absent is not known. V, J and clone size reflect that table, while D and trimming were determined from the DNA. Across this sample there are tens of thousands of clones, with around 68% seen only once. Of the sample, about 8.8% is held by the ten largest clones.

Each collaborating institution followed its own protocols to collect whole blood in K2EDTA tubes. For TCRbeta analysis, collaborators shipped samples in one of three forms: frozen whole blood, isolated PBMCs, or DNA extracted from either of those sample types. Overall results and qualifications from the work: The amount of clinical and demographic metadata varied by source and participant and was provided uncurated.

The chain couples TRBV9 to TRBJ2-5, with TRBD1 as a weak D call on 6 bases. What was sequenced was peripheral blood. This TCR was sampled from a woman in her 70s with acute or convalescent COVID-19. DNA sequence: TGTGCCAGCAGCGAGACAGGAGGGACCCAGTACTTC. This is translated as CASSETGGTQYF.